This T cell receptor beta chain appears in the sequencing data of a study of blood T cells in healthy people across ages. General study points: Older individuals had lower TCR beta diversity per million T cells (the decline was roughly linear).

Worth noting for this clonotype: No antigen is known for it.

Germline assignment: CDR1 SGHAT and CDR2 FQNNGV. CDR3 size: 15 residues. V was pared by 1 base and J by 6 bases, with 16 bases between. The authors ran a second PCR of about 7 to 12 cycles using a sample-barcoded 5' primer and a J-beta primer mix. Carrying 12 random nucleotides, a template-switch adaptor labeled each individual cDNA molecule. TCRdb analysed the 5' RACE reads with MiXCR anew, one entry per CDR3 protein. Of 1.5 million to 2 million distinct CDR3 sequences in the sample, approximately 28% are singletons; the top ten hold about 7.7%. Total RNA, at least 5 micrograms per sample, came from PBMCs.

The source of this sequence is a woman aged 30 to 39 in good health. Material: blood. The chain employs TRBV11-2 and TRBJ2-7; maybe TRBD1 (5 bases). CDR3 in amino acids: CASSLVAHGRAEQYF. For the CDR3, the DNA is TGTGCCAGCAGCTTAGTGGCCCACGGCAGGGCCGAGCAGTACTTC.